The next 18 T cell receptor beta chains were all read from a single sample in a study of cytomegalovirus exposure and HLA in healthy donors. PCR amplification relied on 60 Vbeta primers (plus 13 Jbeta primers). The protocol was immunoSEQ multiplex PCR, while the TCRdb copy is restricted to in-frame clones and leaves out a portion. The sample shows roughly 90,000 clones, around 70% of them seen only once. Specimen: PBMCs. These receptors came from a man aged 25-40 years in good health and CMV-seropositive.

This clone appeared a single time. The chain employs TRBV7-2 and TRBJ2-1; D might be TRBD2 (6 bases). Trimming pared 0 bases from V and 0 bases from J, leaving 18 bases between. CDR3 size: 19 residues. The germline V gene has CDR1 SGHTA and CDR2 FQGNSA. CDR3 amino acids: CASSLARGGHRSSYNEQFF. DNA for the CDR3: TGTGCCAGCAGCTTAGCGCGGGGTGGACACCGGAGCTCCTACAATGAGCAGTTCTTC.

This chain uses TRBV21-1 with TRBJ1-4; the table's TRBD1 call for D was not verified on the DNA. TRBV21-1 is reported as a pseudogene. The CDR3 has 17 amino acids. The DNA of the CDR3 is TGTGCCAGCACGACACCCCCTTACAGAGCAACTAATGAAAAACTGTTTTTT. Its translation: CASTTPPYRATNEKLFF.

The J gene is TRBJ2-3, the V gene TRBV30; D remains ambiguous. V was trimmed by 0 bases and J by 3 bases, leaving 13 bases between them. The CDR3 sequence is 15 residues long. Germline CDR1 is GTSNPN and CDR2 is SVGIG (reference sequence). The CDR3: CAWSVGPPGTDTQYF. In DNA form, the CDR3 reads TGTGCCTGGAGTGTGGGCCCTCCTGGAACAGATACGCAGTATTTT. The whole variable domain, remainder taken from reference TRBV30 and TRBJ2-3, is SQTIHQWPATLVQPVGSPLSLECTVEGTSNPNLYWYRQAAGRGLQLLFYSVGIGQISSEVPQNLSASRPQDRQFILSSKKLLLSDSGFYLCAWSVGPPGTDTQYFGPGTRLTVL.

The rearrangement joins TRBV4-3 to TRBJ1-1, with 7 bases fitting TRBD1. J lost 4 bases, V lost 3 bases, and 8 bases had no gene match. The length of the CDR3 is 15 residues. The germline V gene has CDR1 LGHNA and CDR2 YSLEER. DNA for the CDR3: TGCGCCAGCAGCCAGGTATCCTCAGGGGGCACTGAAGCTTTCTTT. Protein: CASSQVSSGGTEAFF.

The V and J genes are TRBV5-4 and TRBJ1-6; 7 bases match TRBD1. V was pared by 0 bases and J by 0 bases, with 6 bases of the junction left unmatched. CDR3 size: 18 residues. Per germline, CDR1 SGHNT and CDR2 YYREEE (reference sequence). CDR3 sequence (DNA): TGTGCCAGCAGCTTGGATACAGGGGCCCACTCCTATAATTCACCCCTCCACTTT. Translation gives CASSLDTGAHSYNSPLHF. The variable domain in full, with the rest retrieved from reference TRBV5-4 and TRBJ1-6, is ETGVTQSPTHLIKTRGQQVTLRCSSQSGHNTVSWYQQALGQGPQFIFQYYREEENGRGNFPPRFSGLQFPNYSSELNVNALELDDSALYLCASSLDTGAHSYNSPLHFGNGTRLTVT.

The rearrangement links TRBV9 to TRBJ2-3; tentative D call: TRBD2 (5 bases). Germline V gives CDR1 SGDLS, CDR2 YYNGEE. This CDR3 has 14 residues. Trimming pared 0 bases from V and 5 bases from J, leaving 10 bases between. The CDR3 DNA reads TGTGCCAGCAGCGTAGCCGGGGAAAAAGATACGCAGTATTTT. This encodes CASSVAGEKDTQYF.

J is TRBJ2-1 and V is TRBV9, with 9 positions matching TRBD2. The CDR3 is 14 residues long. The V gene's germline CDR1 is SGDLS and CDR2 YYNGEE. V shed 3 bases, J shed 4 bases, and the junction held 2 bases outside the gene matches. CDR3 nucleotides: TGTGCCAGCAGCGCTAGCGGGACTTACAATGAGCAGTTCTTC. It specifies CASSASGTYNEQFF.

The chain recombines TRBV6-5 with TRBJ2-1; 11 nucleotides agree with TRBD1. The CDR3 is 15 residues long. V lost 6 bases to trimming and J lost 6 bases; unmatched junction nucleotides: 7. The germline V gene has CDR1 MNHEY and CDR2 SVGAGI. The CDR3 loop is CASSQWTGGVNEQFF. CDR3 DNA sequence: TGTGCCAGCAGCCAATGGACAGGGGGCGTCAATGAGCAGTTCTTC.

The chain combines TRBV25-1 with TRBJ1-2; 7 nucleotides match TRBD1. This CDR3 has 16 amino acids. CDR1 and CDR2 (germline): MGHDK, SYGVNS. Germline trimming cut 1 base from V and 5 bases from J; bases unmatched to any gene: 10. CDR3 residues: CASSEFPDREGYGYTF. CDR3 DNA: TGTGCCAGCAGTGAATTTCCTGACAGGGAAGGGTATGGCTACACCTTC.

The chain combines TRBV7-9 with TRBJ2-5, with 9 bases lining up with TRBD2. From germline, CDR1 is SEHNR and CDR2 FQNEAQ (reference sequence). Trimming cost V 1 base and J 5 bases; bases outside gene matches: 5. The CDR3 is 15 residues long. The CDR3 coding sequence is TGTGCCAGCAGCTTAGTGGCGGGGGGGGCGGAGACCCAGTACTTC. This encodes CASSLVAGGAETQYF.

J is TRBJ2-6 and V is TRBV30; 7 bases agree with TRBD1. Germline V CDR1 and CDR2: GTSNPN, SVGIG (reference sequence). Trimming cost V 3 bases and J 2 bases; bases outside gene matches: 4. CDR3 length equals 15 residues. The CDR3 protein is CAWRPTGAGANVLTF. In nucleotides, the CDR3 is TGTGCCTGGAGACCAACAGGGGCTGGGGCCAACGTCCTGACTTTC.

V usage is TRBV7-8 and J usage is TRBJ1-2; D gene ambiguous. CDR3 length: 13 residues. V was pared by 5 bases and J by 4 bases, with 11 bases between. CDR1 is SGHVS, CDR2 FQNEAQ, per germline. The CDR3 DNA follows: TGTGCCAGCAGCCTAGGCGCGGGCTATGGCTACACCTTC. Protein product: CASSLGAGYGYTF.

The chain couples TRBV5-8 to TRBJ2-7; TRBD2 might be the D (6 bases). The CDR3 is 14 residues long. Germline CDR1 and CDR2: SGHTS and YDEGEE. Trimming left V 4 bases short and J 2 bases short, with 13 bases between. Written as DNA, the CDR3 is TGTGCCAGCAGCGGAAGGACGGGAGCCTACGAGCAGTACTTC. Its translation is CASSGRTGAYEQYF.

In its sample, this clone was seen once. The chain carries TRBV30 and TRBJ1-1, with no clear D. Germline V CDR1 and CDR2: GTSNPN, SVGIG (reference sequence). With 3 bases removed from V and 4 bases from J, the gap between germline ends came to 9 bases. The CDR3 runs to 12 residues. The CDR3 bases are TGTGCCTGGAGCCGGGATTCCACTGAAGCTTTCTTT. Its translation is CAWSRDSTEAFF. The full variable domain, with the rest looked up from reference TRBV30 and TRBJ1-1, is SQTIHQWPATLVQPVGSPLSLECTVEGTSNPNLYWYRQAAGRGLQLLFYSVGIGQISSEVPQNLSASRPQDRQFILSSKKLLLSDSGFYLCAWSRDSTEAFFGQGTRLTVV.

The chain joins TRBV28 to TRBJ1-3; the D is unclear. In germline, CDR1 is MDHEN, CDR2 SYDVKM. With 5 bases removed from V and 1 base from J, the gap between germline ends came to 6 bases. The CDR3 sequence is 13 residues long. CDR3 coding DNA: TGTGCCAGCAGTCCACATTCTGGAAACACCATATATTTT. Translated, it gives CASSPHSGNTIYF.

The chain recombines TRBV5-1 with TRBJ2-4, with 12 bases matching TRBD2. CDR3 size: 15 residues. Germline V gene data show CDR1 as SGHRS and CDR2 as YFSETQ. Losses at the gene ends were 2 bases for V and 7 bases for J; bases not matched to a gene: 4. The CDR3 is CASSLSSGGANIQYF. The DNA for the CDR3 is TGCGCCAGCAGCTTATCTAGCGGGGGGGCCAACATTCAGTACTTC.

The gene calls are TRBV19 and TRBJ1-1, with D tentatively TRBD1 (5 bases). This CDR3 contains 14 residues. V lost 4 bases and J lost 1, with 10 bases in between. CDR1 and CDR2 (germline): LNHDA, SQIVND (reference sequence). CDR3 residues: CASSRQGGNTEAFF. The CDR3 nucleotides are TGTGCCAGTAGTAGGCAGGGCGGGAACACTGAAGCTTTCTTT.

This chain links TRBV6-5 with TRBJ1-5, with 8 bases fitting TRBD1. The CDR3 loop spans 14 amino acids. Germline V CDR1 and CDR2: MNHEY, SVGAGI. Trimming took 4 bases from V and 7 from J; bases not matched to a gene: 6. The CDR3 DNA reads as TGTGCCAGCAGTTGGCAGGGGGCGGGGCAGCCCCAGCATTTT. Protein: CASSWQGAGQPQHF.